A single sample is the source of the 22 T cell receptor beta chains below, sequenced in a study of CD8 T cells in ankylosing spondylitis. TCRdb reprocessed the 5' RACE reads with MiXCR, giving one entry per CDR3 protein. The table lists some 130,000 distinct CDR3 sequences, roughly an eighth of them singletons. The source material was blood, either unsorted or a sorted T cell fraction (not recorded which). These receptors were obtained from a female donor with ankylosing spondylitis or in good health (not recorded which).

This chain joins TRBV5-5 and TRBJ2-3, with unresolved D. The CDR3 length is 13 residues. V gave up 4 bases and J gave up 6 bases, with 12 bases separating them. CDR1 and CDR2 from the germline V gene are SGHKS and YYEKEE (reference sequence). Here the CDR3 reads CASSPLGPDTQYF. In DNA form, the CDR3 reads TGTGCCAGCAGCCCCCTGGGCCCCGATACGCAGTATTTT.

The sample holds a few counts of this clonotype. This chain uses TRBV29-1 with TRBJ2-5; 9 bases line up with TRBD1. The CDR3 extends over 12 amino acids. V gave up 8 bases and J gave up 5 bases; unmatched junction bases: 6. In germline, CDR1 is SQVTM, CDR2 ANQGSEA. CDR3 in DNA: TGCAGCTCCAGGACAGGGGTCGAGACCCAGTACTTC. Protein: CSSRTGVETQYF.

The chain has TRBV14 and TRBJ1-1; 9 bases are a match to TRBD1. CDR3 length: 17 residues. From germline, CDR1 is SGHDN and CDR2 FVKESK. The junction had 12 bases not matched to a gene; V was cut back by 4 bases and J by 3 bases. DNA of the CDR3: TGTGCCAGCAGCCGAGAAAGAACAGGGGGCCATGACACTGAAGCTTTCTTT. Its translation: CASSRERTGGHDTEAFF.

A word on this clonotype: This may come from a read error, since a much larger clone is one base off. The CDR3 DNA follows: TGTGCCAGCAGCCCTGGCGCCGCCGAAAAACTGTTTTTT. Its translation is CASSPGAAEKLFF. This rearrangement joins TRBV4-2 to TRBJ1-4; D gene ambiguous. This CDR3 is built from 13 residues. CDR1 is LGHNA, CDR2 YNFKEQ, per germline. With 4 bases removed from V and 8 bases from J, the gap between germline ends came to 11 bases.

This clonotype was seen ten or more times. The chain links TRBV24-1 to TRBJ1-5, with TRBD1 identical over 10 bases. V lost 3 bases to trimming and J lost 0 bases; unmatched junction nucleotides: 1. Looked up from germline, CDR1 is KGHDR and CDR2 is SFDVKD. The CDR3 totals 16 residues. CDR3 loop: CATSDGTGASNQPQHF. The CDR3 DNA follows: TGTGCCACCAGTGATGGGACAGGGGCTAGCAATCAGCCCCAGCATTTT.

This clonotype was observed many times. This chain links TRBV5-1 with TRBJ2-7, with 9 nucleotides matching TRBD2. Trimming removed 2 bases from V and 6 bases from J; junction bases left unmatched: 9. Germline V CDR1 and CDR2: SGHRS, YFSETQ. The CDR3 length is 15 residues. For the CDR3, the DNA is TGCGCCAGCAGCTTCGTAGCGGGAGTAGAGGGCGAGCAGTACTTC. Amino acids: CASSFVAGVEGEQYF.

The table lists this clonotype with many counts. This chain connects TRBV9 to TRBJ1-2; 7 bases match TRBD1. This CDR3 spans 14 amino acids. J lost 3 bases, V lost 4 bases, and 6 bases had no gene match. Germline V CDR1 and CDR2: SGDLS, YYNGEE. The DNA of the CDR3 is TGTGCCAGCAGCATGGGGACAGATCACTATGGCTACACCTTC. Amino acid sequence: CASSMGTDHYGYTF. Supplemented by reference TRBV9 and TRBJ1-2, the full variable domain reads DSGVTQTPKHLITATGQRVTLRCSPRSGDLSVYWYQQSLDQGLQFLIQYYNGEERAKGNILERFSAQQFPDLHSELNLSSLELGDSALYFCASSMGTDHYGYTFGSGTRLTVV.

This clonotype was counted at least ten times. The chain employs TRBV5-5 and TRBJ1-4, with D maybe TRBD1 (5 bases). The V gene lost 0 bases and the J gene lost 7 bases, with 13 bases spanning the gap. The CDR3 runs 15 residues. Germline V gene lookup returns CDR1 SGHKS and CDR2 YYEKEE (reference sequence). CDR3 region: CASSLGSGTGEKLFF. Here the CDR3 DNA reads TGTGCCAGCAGCTTGGGGTCAGGGACTGGTGAAAAACTGTTTTTT.

This clonotype has a count of ten or more. The chain carries TRBV5-1 and TRBJ1-1, with 7 bases matching TRBD1. The trim removed 5 bases at V and 0 bases at J, leaving 10 bases unmatched. Germline V CDR1 and CDR2: SGHRS, YFSETQ. This CDR3 contains 16 residues. The CDR3: CASRSMTGNVNTEAFF. CDR3 bases: TGCGCCAGCAGGTCCATGACAGGGAACGTGAACACTGAAGCTTTCTTT.

The V and J genes are TRBV5-1 and TRBJ2-1; D is ambiguous. This CDR3 is 16 amino acids long. Germline V gene sequence: CDR1 SGHRS, CDR2 YFSETQ. Trimming took 0 bases from V and 0 from J, leaving 10 bases between them. In DNA form, the CDR3 reads TGCGCCAGCAGCTTGGAGGCACTCGGCTCCTACAATGAGCAGTTCTTC. Its translation: CASSLEALGSYNEQFF.

This clonotype has only a few counts. The chain links TRBV2 to TRBJ2-1; weak D call: TRBD1 (6 bases). The germline V gene has CDR1 SNHLY and CDR2 FYNNEI. The ends were cut back, 5 bases at V and 7 bases at J, with 18 bases in the middle. The CDR3 totals 15 residues. The CDR3 sequence is CASSYRDLGSNEQFF. CDR3 bases: TGTGCCAGCAGTTACAGGGATTTGGGTAGTAATGAGCAGTTCTTC.

This clonotype was counted many times. CDR3 nucleotides: TGTGCCACCAGCAGACGAAGTGGGGAAGCTGAGCAGTTCTTC. Protein sequence: CATSRRSGEAEQFF. The chain has TRBV15 and TRBJ2-1, with D hard to call. Trimming took 2 bases from V and 9 from J, leaving 14 bases between them. CDR3 length equals 14 residues. The germline V gene has CDR1 LNHNV and CDR2 YYDKDF (reference sequence).

At least ten counts were recorded for this clonotype. The chain recombines TRBV27 with TRBJ2-3; D remains unclear. V dropped 6 bases and J dropped 2 bases, with 15 bases sitting between them. Germline CDR1 reads MNHEY; CDR2 reads SMNVEV (reference sequence). The CDR3 runs 15 residues. The CDR3 protein is CASSPKIDDTDTQYF. CDR3 in DNA: TGTGCCAGCAGCCCCAAGATTGACGACACAGATACGCAGTATTTT.

The gene calls are TRBV7-8 and TRBJ1-6; D is unclear. This CDR3 comprises 16 residues. Trimming removed 4 bases from V and 5 bases from J, with 15 bases in between. Per the germline V gene, CDR1 is SGHVS and CDR2 is FQNEAQ. The CDR3 sequence is CASSSVGVRNNSPLHF. Written as DNA, the CDR3 is TGTGCCAGCAGCTCAGTCGGGGTTCGGAATAATTCACCCCTCCACTTT.

Only a few counts were recorded for this clonotype. The chain has TRBV20-1 and TRBJ1-5; D is unclear. The CDR3 has 13 residues. CDR1 is DFQATT, CDR2 SNEGSKA, per germline (reference sequence). The V end was cut by 7 bases, the J end by 2 bases, with 12 bases between. CDR3: CSVMAGGNQPQHF. The CDR3, as DNA: TGCAGTGTTATGGCCGGGGGCAATCAGCCCCAGCATTTT.

Details on this clonotype: A single base separates this from a much larger clone, so it may be a read error. The chain links TRBV20-1 to TRBJ2-7, with TRBD2 matching 10 bases. This CDR3 contains 14 residues. The germline gives CDR1 DFQATT, CDR2 SNEGSKA (reference sequence). After removal of 7 bases from V and 1 base from J, the junction contained 7 bases not matched to a gene. Here the CDR3 reads CSVASGGTSYEQYF. For the CDR3, the DNA is TGCAGTGTCGCTAGCGGGGGTACGTCCTACGAGCAGTACTTC.

The chain has TRBV27 and TRBJ2-3; D possibly matches TRBD1 or TRBD2 (6 bases each). This CDR3 comprises 13 residues. Germline loops: CDR1 MNHEY, CDR2 SMNVEV (reference sequence). V was trimmed by 8 bases and J by 5 bases, leaving 14 bases between them. The DNA for the CDR3 is TGTGCCAGCGGGGGGCGCGGGTTAGATACGCAGTATTTT. Residues: CASGGRGLDTQYF.

This clonotype has a count of ten or more. The junction does not match germline at one end; this may be a read error. The V call is TRBV2, the J call TRBJ1-5; D is possibly TRBD1 (5 bases). The germline V gene has CDR1 SNHLY and CDR2 FYNNEI. This CDR3 is 13 amino acids long. CDR3: CASREGRERPQHF. The CDR3 bases are TGTGCCAGCAGGGAAGGCAGGGAGCGGCCCCAGCATTTT. The whole variable domain, remainder taken from reference TRBV2 and TRBJ1-5, is EPEVTQTPSHQVTQMGQEVILRCVPISNHLYFYWYRQILGQKVEFLVSFYNNEISEKSEIFDDQFSVERPDGSNFTLKIRSTKLEDSAMYFCASREGRERPQHFGDGTRLSIL.

This clonotype showed up many times. The chain is built from TRBV24-1 and TRBJ1-4; tentatively, D is TRBD1 (5 bases). Germline V gives CDR1 KGHDR, CDR2 SFDVKD. The CDR3 has 17 residues. Trimming cost V 0 bases and J 15 bases, with 25 bases left between them. This chain's CDR3 is CATSDLQRMRVRDAVFF. The CDR3, as DNA: TGTGCCACCAGTGATTTGCAGAGAATGCGGGTTCGGGACGCCGTGTTTTTT.

This clonotype has more than one count but fewer than ten. The chain is built from TRBV20-1 and TRBJ2-7; D unresolved. Germline CDR1 is DFQATT and CDR2 is SNEGSKA (reference sequence). The V end lost 5 bases, the J end lost 6 bases, and 20 bases lay between the germline ends. CDR3 length: 14 amino acids. CDR3 in amino acids: CSAPFLRPDGEQYF. CDR3 DNA: TGCAGTGCTCCCTTCCTCCGACCGGACGGCGAGCAGTACTTC.

The chain recombines TRBV30 with TRBJ1-6, with D unclear. Germline V CDR1 and CDR2: GTSNPN, SVGIG (reference sequence). The CDR3 is made up of 13 amino acids. V was clipped by 5 bases and J by 8 bases, with 13 bases between them. The CDR3 reads CAWSRLVDSPLHF. CDR3 DNA sequence: TGTGCCTGGTCCCGATTGGTGGATTCACCCCTCCACTTT.

This clonotype has a handful of counts. The chain combines TRBV20-1 with TRBJ1-1, with D unresolved. CDR1 and CDR2 from the germline V gene are DFQATT and SNEGSKA (reference sequence). The ends were cut back, 4 bases at V and 7 bases at J, with 4 bases in the middle. This CDR3 comprises 9 residues. The CDR3 reads CSATNEAFF. The DNA of the CDR3 is TGCAGTGCTACAAATGAAGCTTTCTTT.